Below, 32 T cell receptor beta chains from the same sample are listed, as sequenced in a study of Ad26.COV2.S vaccination and SARS-CoV-2 variants. The protocol was immunoSEQ multiplex PCR, while the TCRdb copy is restricted to in-frame clones and leaves out a portion. The profile covers around 320,000 clones, with 86% appearing a single time and more than 1.5% taken by the ten largest. Treatment denoted: 15 to 20 received Ad26.COV2.S at low or high dose, single or two shots; roughly five received placebo; per-sample allocation not given. Day 63 following the first vaccine or placebo injection was when the samples were taken. The sequences come from peripheral blood, collected in a trial of Ad26.COV2.S vaccine versus placebo. The receptors stem from a person between 18 and 60 years old who received the Ad26.COV2.S COVID-19 vaccine or a placebo.

The chain couples TRBV20-1 to TRBJ1-4; TRBD1 is a possible D gene (5 bases). Germline V gives CDR1 DFQATT, CDR2 SNEGSKA (reference sequence). The CDR3 runs 12 residues. Trimming took off 3 bases at V and 5 bases at J, with 7 bases between the two ends. Written as DNA, the CDR3 is TGCAGTGCTAGTTGGGGGAATGAAAAACTGTTTTTT. Its translation is CSASWGNEKLFF.

The rearrangement uses TRBV2 and TRBJ2-1, with D maybe TRBD2 (5 bases). This CDR3 region has 14 residues. Trimming shortened V by 8 bases and J by 4 bases, and 15 bases separated the two germline ends. The V gene's germline CDR1 is SNHLY and CDR2 FYNNEI. CDR3: CASAEDGRYNEQFF. CDR3 nucleotide sequence: TGTGCCAGCGCGGAGGACGGACGTTACAATGAGCAGTTCTTC. Full variable domain (outside the CDR3, taken from reference TRBV2 and TRBJ2-1): EPEVTQTPSHQVTQMGQEVILRCVPISNHLYFYWYRQILGQKVEFLVSFYNNEISEKSEIFDDQFSVERPDGSNFTLKIRSTKLEDSAMYFCASAEDGRYNEQFFGPGTRLTVL.

The V and J genes are TRBV7-2 and TRBJ1-4, with D unclear. The CDR3 covers 14 residues. Germline assignment: CDR1 SGHTA and CDR2 FQGNSA. The V end lost 2 bases, the J end lost 7 bases, and 11 bases lay between the germline ends. The CDR3 region is CASSLNPQSEKLFF. The CDR3 DNA sequence: TGTGCCAGCAGCTTAAACCCCCAGAGTGAAAAACTGTTTTTT.

The chain uses TRBV6-2 or TRBV6-3 and TRBJ2-7; D unresolved. Trimming pared 6 bases from V and 0 bases from J, leaving 15 bases between. From germline, CDR1 is MNHEY and CDR2 SVGEGT. CDR3 size: 15 residues. In DNA form, the CDR3 reads TGTGCCAGCAGCCCCCTAGGAGAGACCTCCTACGAGCAGTACTTC. Encoded protein: CASSPLGETSYEQYF.

The chain carries TRBV19 and TRBJ1-1, with D tentatively TRBD1 (6 bases). CDR1 and CDR2 (germline): LNHDA, SQIVND (reference sequence). Trimming cost V 4 bases and J 0 bases, with 12 bases left between them. The CDR3 has 15 residues. CDR3 coding DNA: TGTGCCAGTAGTAGTGAGGGACACCTGAACACTGAAGCTTTCTTT. As protein: CASSSEGHLNTEAFF.

This clone was observed a single time. This chain links TRBV19 with TRBJ2-3; the match to TRBD2 covers 13 bases. Germline-derived CDR1 and CDR2 are LNHDA and SQIVND (reference sequence). The CDR3 runs to 16 residues. V lost 4 bases to trimming and J lost 4 bases; unmatched junction nucleotides: 5. The CDR3 spells CASSTGLAGAADTQYF. The CDR3 DNA reads TGTGCCAGTAGTACAGGACTAGCGGGGGCGGCAGATACGCAGTATTTT. Using reference TRBV19 and TRBJ2-3 for the parts outside the CDR3, the full variable domain is DGGITQSPKYLFRKEGQNVTLSCEQNLNHDAMYWYRQDPGQGLRLIYYSQIVNDFQKGDIAEGYSVSREKKESFPLTVTSAQKNPTAFYLCASSTGLAGAADTQYFGPGTRLTVL.

This chain connects TRBV4-3 to TRBJ1-2; the D gene is possibly TRBD1 (6 bases). The germline gives CDR1 LGHNA, CDR2 YSLEER. The CDR3 has 11 amino acids. The V gene lost 4 bases and the J gene lost 14 bases, with 14 bases spanning the gap. The CDR3 loop reads CASSLGGPQTF. The CDR3 DNA follows: TGCGCCAGCAGCCTAGGGGGACCGCAGACCTTC.

This clone was counted only a few times. The CDR3 region is CASSRSGGASDTQYF. Here the CDR3 DNA reads TGTGCCAGTAGTCGAAGCGGGGGGGCATCAGATACGCAGTATTTT. The chain couples TRBV19 to TRBJ2-3; 10 nucleotides agree with TRBD2. The V gene end was trimmed by 5 bases and the J gene end by 4 bases; junction bases not matched to a gene: 6. This CDR3 has 15 amino acids. CDR1 LNHDA and CDR2 SQIVND come from the germline V gene (reference sequence).

The chain is built from TRBV24-1 and TRBJ2-2; 7 positions agree with TRBD1. The V segment lost 4 bases and the J segment 6 bases; nucleotides outside the gene matches: 4. The CDR3 consists of 14 residues. Germline V gene sequence: CDR1 KGHDR, CDR2 SFDVKD. CDR3 sequence reads: CATSEPGQSGELFF. For the CDR3, the DNA is TGTGCCACCAGTGAGCCGGGACAGTCCGGGGAGCTGTTTTTT.

The chain uses TRBV2 and TRBJ2-4; D may match TRBD1 or TRBD2 (5 bases each). Between the trimmed V and J ends, which lost 2 bases and 2 bases, there was a span of 7 bases. Germline V gene sequence: CDR1 SNHLY, CDR2 FYNNEI. The length of the CDR3 is 14 residues. The chain's CDR3 is CASSEWGTKNIQYF. In nucleotides, the CDR3 is TGTGCCAGCAGTGAATGGGGGACCAAAAACATTCAGTACTTC.

The chain recombines TRBV6-6 with TRBJ1-1; no reliable D call. V lost 6 bases and J lost 5, with 13 bases in between. The CDR3 spans 13 residues. Looked up from germline, CDR1 is MNHNY and CDR2 is SVGAGI (reference sequence). The CDR3 loop reads CASRYEGVTEAFF. In nucleotides, the CDR3 is TGTGCCAGCAGGTACGAGGGTGTGACTGAAGCTTTCTTT.

V gene TRBV5-6 combines with J gene TRBJ2-5; 8 nucleotides line up with TRBD1. V lost 3 bases to trimming and J lost 1 base; unmatched junction nucleotides: 14. Germline V lookup: CDR1 SGHDT, CDR2 YYEEEE. This CDR3 spans 18 amino acids. The CDR3 nucleotides are TGTGCCAGCAGCTATCGGACAGGGTCCGTGGGGTCCCAAGAGACCCAGTACTTC. Its translation: CASSYRTGSVGSQETQYF.

The V call is TRBV30, the J call TRBJ1-3; D is unresolved. Germline CDR1 is GTSNPN and CDR2 is SVGIG (reference sequence). This CDR3 has 12 residues. V was shortened by 0 bases and J by 1 base, with 1 base between the two germline ends. The CDR3 spells CAWSVSGNTIYF. The CDR3 DNA is TGTGCCTGGAGTGTGTCTGGAAACACCATATATTTT.

The rearrangement joins TRBV4-2 to TRBJ2-7; D call uncertain. The V gene's germline CDR1 is LGHNA and CDR2 YNFKEQ. The ends were cut back, 0 bases at V and 3 bases at J, with 12 bases in the middle. This CDR3 has 15 residues. As DNA, the CDR3 is TGTGCCAGCAGCCAAGATAACAGTGATATCTACGAGCAGTACTTC. Its protein is CASSQDNSDIYEQYF.

The rearrangement joins TRBV29-1 to TRBJ1-1, with D possibly matching TRBD1 (5 bases). Germline V CDR1 and CDR2: SQVTM, ANQGSEA. The length of the CDR3 is 12 residues. Trimming stripped 6 bases from V and 1 base from J, with 9 bases between. CDR3 region: CSVQTGNTEAFF. The CDR3 DNA follows: TGCAGCGTGCAAACAGGGAACACTGAAGCTTTCTTT.

A remark on this clone: The sample carries other DNA sequences with the same CDR3. The V gene is TRBV5-4, the J gene TRBJ1-2; D gene uncertain. The CDR3 is 13 amino acids. The germline CDR1 and CDR2 sequences are SGHNT and YYREEE (reference sequence). V was shortened by 5 bases and J by 5 bases, with 13 bases between the two germline ends. In nucleotides, the CDR3 is TGTGCCAGCAGACCCGCCGGGGATTATGGCTACACCTTC. The encoded protein is CASRPAGDYGYTF.

V usage is TRBV3-1 (or the pseudogene TRBV3-2) and J usage is TRBJ1-2; unclear D gene. Germline CDR1 reads LGHDT; CDR2 reads YNNKEL (reference sequence). This CDR3 spans 16 amino acids. V shed 1 base and J shed 4 bases, with 16 bases lying between them. The CDR3 DNA reads as TGTGCCAGCAGCCAAGCCTCCTCCCCGGCCTTCTATGGCTACACCTTC. Translating gives CASSQASSPAFYGYTF.

The chain recombines TRBV10-3 with TRBJ1-2, with 7 bases that match TRBD1. Germline V gives CDR1 ENHRY, CDR2 SYGVKD. J lost 3 bases, V lost 4 bases, and 2 bases had no gene match. The length of the CDR3 is 13 residues. CDR3 amino acids: CAISGQGDYGYTF. In nucleotides, the CDR3 is TGTGCCATCAGTGGACAGGGTGACTATGGCTACACCTTC.

The chain has TRBV25-1 and TRBJ1-1, with no clear D. Per the germline V gene, CDR1 is MGHDK and CDR2 is SYGVNS. This CDR3 region has 17 residues. Trimming pared 5 bases from V and 0 bases from J, leaving 19 bases between. Here the CDR3 DNA reads TGTGCCAGCAGTCCCGCTAAGGGAGCAAGCTTGAACACTGAAGCTTTCTTT. This sequence encodes CASSPAKGASLNTEAFF.

This rearrangement joins TRBV30 to TRBJ2-5; no reliable D call. CDR1 and CDR2 from the germline V gene are GTSNPN and SVGIG (reference sequence). There are 14 residues in the CDR3. V was clipped by 2 bases and J by 2 bases, with 12 bases between them. The CDR3 protein is CAWSPSIRQETQYF. The CDR3 DNA reads TGTGCCTGGAGTCCCTCTATCCGTCAAGAGACCCAGTACTTC.

This clone appeared a single time. The chain carries TRBV4-1 and TRBJ1-1, with no clear D. V shed 2 bases and J shed 6 bases, with 19 bases lying between them. Germline-derived CDR1 and CDR2 are MGHRA and YSYEKL. This CDR3 comprises 16 residues. The CDR3, as DNA: TGCGCCAGCAGCCAATCCCGGGTCAGAGGTATCTCTGAAGCTTTCTTT. Encoded protein: CASSQSRVRGISEAFF.

V is TRBV9 and J is TRBJ2-2; D is uncertain. The CDR3 is 14 amino acids. Deletions cut 5 bases from V and 6 bases from J, with 14 bases between. In germline, CDR1 is SGDLS, CDR2 YYNGEE. This CDR3 is CASRETPDPGELFF. CDR3 bases: TGTGCCAGCAGGGAAACCCCAGACCCCGGGGAGCTGTTTTTT.

This clone was seen a few times. This sequence joins TRBV5-6 and TRBJ1-6; tentative D call: TRBD1 (5 bases). CDR3 size: 15 residues. Deletions cut 0 bases from V and 6 bases from J, with 10 bases between. Germline assignment: CDR1 SGHDT and CDR2 YYEEEE. The CDR3 DNA sequence: TGTGCCAGCAGCTTGGGACAGAGAGGTAATTCACCCCTCCACTTT. This codes for CASSLGQRGNSPLHF.

This clone was picked up one time. The chain carries TRBV5-1 and TRBJ1-5, with TRBD1 as a possible D gene (6 bases). The CDR3 is 17 residues long. Germline CDR1 reads SGHRS; CDR2 reads YFSETQ. Deletions cut 4 bases from V and 1 base from J, with 18 bases between. CDR3 DNA: TGCGCCAGCAGCCCCGGAAGGGGGGACTGGAGCAATCAGCCCCAGCATTTT. It encodes CASSPGRGDWSNQPQHF.

The chain links TRBV5-1 to TRBJ2-7, with 10 bases fitting TRBD1. The germline CDR1 and CDR2 sequences are SGHRS and YFSETQ. V dropped 7 bases and J dropped 5; count of bases not matched to a gene: 9. CDR3 size: 14 residues. CDR3 DNA: TGCGCCAGCTGGGAGGGGACAGGGGTCGACGAGCAGTACTTC. It specifies CASWEGTGVDEQYF.

This clone was detected once. The chain employs TRBV7-3 and TRBJ1-1; D remains ambiguous. V dropped 7 bases and J dropped 5 bases, with 14 bases sitting between them. The CDR3 length is 13 residues. CDR1 is SGHTA, CDR2 FQGTGA, per germline. Written as DNA, the CDR3 is TGTGCCAGCACCCCGGGGAGGGATACTGAAGCTTTCTTT. It yields the protein CASTPGRDTEAFF.

The chain is built from TRBV11-2 and TRBJ1-1; TRBD1 is a possible D gene (5 bases). Germline V lookup: CDR1 SGHAT, CDR2 FQNNGV. V lost 7 bases to trimming and J lost 4 bases, with 16 bases between them. This CDR3 has 14 residues. CDR3 in amino acids: CASTPVGGSTEAFF. CDR3 in DNA: TGTGCCAGCACCCCCGTGGGGGGTAGCACTGAAGCTTTCTTT. Complete variable domain (other parts from reference TRBV11-2 and TRBJ1-1): EAGVAQSPRYKIIEKRQSVAFWCNPISGHATLYWYQQILGQGPKLLIQFQNNGVVDDSQLPKDRFSAERLKGVDSTLKIQPAKLEDSAVYLCASTPVGGSTEAFFGQGTRLTVV.

This clone was seen just once. The chain recombines TRBV3-1 (or the pseudogene TRBV3-2) with TRBJ2-5, with 10 positions matching TRBD2. The length of the CDR3 is 17 residues. Trimming at V came to 4 bases and at J to 2 bases, leaving 10 bases not matched to a gene. CDR1 LGHDT and CDR2 YNNKEL come from the germline V gene (reference sequence). In DNA form, the CDR3 reads TGTGCCAGCAGCCTACCCAGCTTAGCGGGGGGTCAAGAGACCCAGTACTTC. The encoded protein is CASSLPSLAGGQETQYF.

The chain recombines TRBV7-8 with TRBJ1-3; no clear D gene. Germline V gene lookup returns CDR1 SGHVS and CDR2 FQNEAQ. The V and J ends lost 7 bases and 0 bases respectively, with 10 bases between them. This CDR3 contains 14 residues. The CDR3: CASILGSSGNTIYF. CDR3 DNA: TGTGCCAGCATCCTTGGGAGCTCTGGAAACACCATATATTTT. Using reference TRBV7-8 and TRBJ1-3 for the parts outside the CDR3, the full variable domain is GAGVSQSPRYKVAKRGQDVALRCDPISGHVSLFWYQQALGQGPEFLTYFQNEAQLDKSGLPSDRFFAERPEGSVSTLKIQRTQQEDSAVYLCASILGSSGNTIYFGEGSWLTVV.

The chain has TRBV5-1 and TRBJ2-5, with no clear D. V was pared by 2 bases and J by 1 base, with 6 bases between. The CDR3 covers 13 residues. CDR1 SGHRS and CDR2 YFSETQ come from the germline V gene. In DNA, the CDR3 is TGCGCCAGCAGCTTTATCAGCCAAGAGACCCAGTACTTC. This codes for CASSFISQETQYF. Filled out from reference TRBV5-1 and TRBJ2-5, the complete variable domain reads KAGVTQTPRYLIKTRGQQVTLSCSPISGHRSVSWYQQTPGQGLQFLFEYFSETQRNKGNFPGRFSGRQFSNSRSEMNVSTLELGDSALYLCASSFISQETQYFGPGTRLLVL.

The rearrangement uses TRBV7-2 and TRBJ1-2; D ambiguous. V lost 0 bases to trimming and J lost 2 bases, with 7 bases between them. From germline, CDR1 is SGHTA and CDR2 FQGNSA. The CDR3 is made up of 14 amino acids. CDR3 DNA sequence: TGTGCCAGCAGCTTAGCGACGGAGAACTATGGCTACACCTTC. Residues: CASSLATENYGYTF.

The CDR3 loop reads CASSWTSGSQITTDTQYF. CDR3 DNA: TGTGCCAGCAGTTGGACTAGCGGAAGTCAAATTACCACAGATACGCAGTATTTT. This chain uses TRBV2 with TRBJ2-3, with 10 bases fitting TRBD2. The CDR3 sequence is 18 residues long. The V gene end was trimmed by 5 bases and the J gene end by 2 bases; junction bases not matched to a gene: 13. Germline assignment: CDR1 SNHLY and CDR2 FYNNEI.